The entry that follows covers one T cell receptor beta chain sequence. Its antigen remains unidentified. This record belongs to a study of shared clonotypes between healthy human individuals. Study-level results: Shared clonotypes: about 5.3% naive CD4, approximately 3.4% naive CD8, 2.3% memory CD4, roughly 0.4% memory CD8.

This CDR3 contains 14 residues. V shed 5 bases and J 1 base; nucleotides not matched to a gene: 4. CDR1 and CDR2 from the germline V gene are LNHDA and SQIVND (reference sequence). The genomic DNA of each subset was split evenly across several immunoSEQ plates. Some clones are missing from TCRdb's copy, which holds only in-frame ones; the method was immunoSEQ multiplex PCR. The table includes 2.5 million or so clones, roughly 92% detected once. The specimen sequenced was naive CD4+ T cells sorted from blood. As to subset: CD45RA+ positively selected. The receptor was derived from a man younger than 35 in good health. This chain uses TRBV19 with TRBJ1-1; 7 positions agree with TRBD1. The CDR3 loop reads CASSWRTGNTEAFF. The CDR3 nucleotides are TGTGCCAGTAGTTGGCGGACAGGGAACACTGAAGCTTTCTTT.